This TCR beta chain originates from a study of blood T cell repertoires in COVID-19. Two consecutive negative NP/OP PCR tests, clearance, or resolved symptoms defined Cohort 3 recovery. The length of the CDR3 is 15 residues. Germline CDR1 MNHNS, CDR2 SASEGT. The V end lost 2 bases, the J end lost 2 bases, and 12 bases lay between the germline ends. The protocol was immunoSEQ multiplex PCR, while the TCRdb copy is restricted to in-frame clones and leaves out a portion. In the table there are 330,000 or so clones, 88% of which are singletons. The sample holds one count of this clone. This TCR came from a man younger than 45 who had recovered from COVID-19. The rearrangement links TRBV6-1 to TRBJ1-2; D remains ambiguous. The sequenced sample was PBMCs or T cells enriched from blood (not recorded which). Here the CDR3 DNA reads TGTGCCAGCAGTGAAAAGGTTGGAGGGAACTATGGCTACACCTTC. Encoded protein: CASSEKVGGNYGYTF.